This T cell receptor beta chain emerged from a study of blood T cell repertoires in COVID-19. As for the study in general: Sources were T cells, B-cell-depleted T cells, or PBMCs; the material itself was cDNA or gDNA.

V was pared by 4 bases and J by 5 bases, with 12 bases between. The CDR3 totals 14 residues. Germline V gene lookup returns CDR1 SGHDT and CDR2 YYEEEE. Original analysis: From reference gene primer amplification, estimates of nucleated cell counts were derived. Clones were read by immunoSEQ multiplex PCR, and TCRdb kept only the in-frame ones, dropping some. V, J and clone size are those of that table, while D and trimming were read from the DNA. The sample carries about 170,000 clones, almost 85% recorded once. The rearrangement links TRBV5-6 to TRBJ2-2; D gene ambiguous. Sequencing used peripheral blood. The source of this sequence is a woman of 80 years or more with COVID-19, enrolled during active disease. CDR3 in DNA: TGTGCCAGCAGCCCCCCCGGGTTGACCGGGGAGCTGTTTTTT. As protein: CASSPPGLTGELFF.